A selection of T cell receptor beta chains follows, all from one sample in a study of cytomegalovirus exposure and HLA in healthy donors. Clones were read by immunoSEQ multiplex PCR, and TCRdb kept only the in-frame ones, dropping some. The sample contains around 93,000 clones, under 85% of which appear only once. The specimen sequenced was PBMCs. The receptor set was obtained from a woman in her thirties or forties in good health and CMV-seronegative. Each CDR3 is given with its conserved first and last residue. Each record gives: J gene, D gene, V gene, CDR3 protein. A D gene is named only where the DNA matches it firmly.

TRBJ1-4 | NA | TRBV11-2 | CASSLGGTSEKLFF
TRBJ2-1 | TRBD2 | TRBV2 | CASPPGRDEQFF
TRBJ2-7 | TRBD2 | TRBV9 | CASSVGLAGGPGEQYF
TRBJ2-5 | TRBD2 | TRBV29-1 | CSVGVLAGYQETQYF
TRBJ1-5 | NA | TRBV6-1 | CASSEGGFSNQPQHF
TRBJ1-4 | NA | TRBV5-1 | CASSQAPTGLNEKLFF
TRBJ1-1 | NA | TRBV7-2 | CASSLSSWQNTEAFF
TRBJ2-3 | TRBD2 | TRBV6-5 | CASSSRTRVKADTQYF
TRBJ2-5 | TRBD1 | TRBV10-3 | CAIGQGQETQYF
TRBJ2-7 | TRBD1 | TRBV2 | CASSYGQGAPYEQYF
TRBJ1-2 | TRBD1 | TRBV2 | CASSVTGEIGYTF
TRBJ1-4 | NA | TRBV4-2 | CASSQVLWGLGEKLFF
TRBJ1-2 | NA | TRBV11-2 | CASSLDRRGRNAQHYGYTF
TRBJ2-5 | TRBD1 | TRBV29-1 | CSVETGQGIPSQYF
TRBJ1-4 | NA | TRBV18 | CASSPRGGNEKLFF
TRBJ2-7 | NA | TRBV6-1 | CATSEHPSAEQYF
TRBJ2-1 | TRBD2 | TRBV9 | CASSLWTSGSPSNEQFF
TRBJ2-5 | TRBD2 | TRBV15 | CATSRVAGDAETQYF
TRBJ2-7 | TRBD2 | TRBV29-1 | CSGTSSSYEQYF
TRBJ2-7 | TRBD1 | TRBV5-1 | CASSLQGAEEQYF
TRBJ1-2 | NA | TRBV7-8 | CASTSESNYGYTF
TRBJ2-7 | TRBD1 | TRBV9 | CASSVATGGNEQYF
TRBJ2-5 | NA | TRBV19 | CASSGGLQETQYF
TRBJ2-2 | NA | TRBV5-4 | CASSLPGLPSNAGELFF
TRBJ2-1 | TRBD1 | TRBV5-5 | CASSVGQDRFYEQFF
TRBJ2-7 | NA | TRBV29-1 | CSGQSRYEQYF
TRBJ2-1 | NA | TRBV19 | CASSIRGRALNEQFF
TRBJ2-1 | TRBD2 | TRBV25-1 | CASGGEELAGRGEQFF
TRBJ1-2 | TRBD1 | TRBV29-1 | CSVDQGTGGYTF
TRBJ2-1 | TRBD2 | TRBV29-1 | CSVGTSGRPPYNEQFF
TRBJ2-7 | NA | TRBV7-2 | CASSPRASYEQYF
TRBJ1-1 | NA | TRBV6-6 | CASSRSREAFF